This T cell receptor (beta chain) was captured in a study of blood T cell repertoires in COVID-19. CDR3 length: 17 amino acids. Measured with immunoSEQ multiplex PCR; TCRdb has only the in-frame clones, and not every one. The table lists around 71,000 clones, more than 80% of them singletons. Specimen: peripheral blood. The chain joins TRBV21-1 to TRBJ2-4; the D call in the table, TRBD2, was not verified against the DNA. TRBV21-1 corresponds to a pseudogene. The receptor's source is a man at least 80 years old with acute or convalescent COVID-19. As DNA, the CDR3 is TGTGCCAGCAGCCCTACACGCCCCACTAGCGGGGGTCACATTCAGTACTTC. Translating it yields CASSPTRPTSGGHIQYF.